Reported below is one TCR beta chain. The record originates from a study of blood T cell repertoires in COVID-19. In the study overall: The samples span acute and convalescent COVID-19 from the United States, Italy and Spain.

The assay was immunoSEQ multiplex PCR, and TCRdb's table has in-frame clones only and misses some. This sample carries about 180,000 clones, over 60% of them seen once, and the ten largest clones take approximately 27%. Material for sequencing was peripheral blood. This TCR came from a woman aged 70 to 79 with acute or convalescent COVID-19.

The chain's CDR3 is CASSQVNREETQYF. The DNA for the CDR3 is TGTGCCAGCAGCCAAGTTAACAGGGAAGAGACCCAGTACTTC. The rearrangement uses TRBV14 and TRBJ2-5; the D gene is possibly TRBD1 (6 bases). Trimming left V 1 base short and J 3 bases short, with 9 bases between. The CDR3 sequence is 14 residues long. CDR1 SGHDN and CDR2 FVKESK come from the germline V gene.